The source of this TCR beta chain is a study of cytomegalovirus exposure and HLA in healthy donors. Measured with immunoSEQ multiplex PCR; TCRdb has only the in-frame clones, and not every one. The repertoire includes roughly 77,000 clones, roughly 96% of them detected once, and around 0.69% sits in the top ten. A note on this clone: Antigen specificity is unknown.

CDR3 length: 14 residues. Germline V gene lookup returns CDR1 SGHTA and CDR2 FQGNSA. The V and J ends lost 5 bases and 9 bases respectively, with 20 bases between them. Overall study findings and caveats: Subsequent analysis revealed that first-cohort TCR clusters tended to co-occur in the 120 validation repertoires. Rare TCR sequences dominated, though some public TCRs recurred in many donors. It was reportedly the case that the classifier diagnosed cytomegalovirus status with high specificity and sensitivity.

The sequenced sample consisted of PBMCs. The chain carries TRBV7-2 and TRBJ2-7, with a tentative D call TRBD1 (6 bases). The origin of this receptor is a woman aged 18-29 years in good health and CMV-seronegative. The CDR3, as DNA: TGTGCCAGCAGCAGGCCCCGGGACAACGAAGGGCAGTACTTC. This codes for CASSRPRDNEGQYF.